Below, 13 T cell receptor beta chains from the same sample are listed, as sequenced in a study of control samples from healthy donors and cancer patients (dated by TCRdb to about 2020). The library was built by means of the immunoSEQ multiplex PCR assay. As stored in TCRdb, this immuneACCESS dataset retains in-frame rearrangements with V and J assigned. A fraction of the clones does not appear; measured against another copy, unresolved V genes explain less than half of the discrepancy, and the remainder lacks a known reason. The sample table holds roughly 200,000 clones, of which roughly 94% were seen once. The biggest ten clones account for about 1.6% of the sample. Sequencing was done on a sample of blood. Receptors were obtained from a man aged 50-60 years in good health.

This clone was detected a few times. The chain couples TRBV18 to TRBJ1-2, with a tentative D call TRBD1 (6 bases). The CDR3 sequence is 13 residues long. The ends were cut back, 2 bases at V and 6 bases at J, with 10 bases in the middle. Germline-derived CDR1 and CDR2 are KGHSH and LQKENI. The CDR3, as DNA: TGTGCCAGCTCACCATGGGCAGGGGATGGCTACACCTTC. It encodes CASSPWAGDGYTF.

The rearrangement joins TRBV5-1 to TRBJ2-7; the match to TRBD1 covers 9 bases. Germline V CDR1 and CDR2: SGHRS, YFSETQ. V shed 0 bases and J 5 bases; nucleotides not matched to a gene: 0. The CDR3 totals 13 residues. Written as DNA, the CDR3 is TGCGCCAGCAGCTTGGGGACAGGGGACGAGCAGTACGTC. It yields the protein CASSLGTGDEQYV.

V is TRBV11-2 and J is TRBJ2-3, with D unresolved. The ends were cut back, 2 bases at V and 1 base at J, with 13 bases in the middle. This CDR3 comprises 16 residues. Germline CDR1 SGHAT, CDR2 FQNNGV. The CDR3 is CASSLWESPGTDTQYF. In DNA, the CDR3 is TGTGCCAGCAGCTTATGGGAAAGCCCCGGCACAGATACGCAGTATTTT. The complete variable domain, with remaining parts taken from reference TRBV11-2 and TRBJ2-3, reads EAGVAQSPRYKIIEKRQSVAFWCNPISGHATLYWYQQILGQGPKLLIQFQNNGVVDDSQLPKDRFSAERLKGVDSTLKIQPAKLEDSAVYLCASSLWESPGTDTQYFGPGTRLTVL.

The gene calls are TRBV5-4 and TRBJ1-6; D possibly corresponds to TRBD1 (5 bases). V was clipped by 4 bases and J by 7 bases, with 21 bases between them. From germline, CDR1 is SGHNT and CDR2 YYREEE (reference sequence). The CDR3 spans 17 residues. This CDR3 is CASSQGERLGGNSPLHF. DNA for the CDR3: TGTGCCAGCAGCCAGGGTGAGCGGTTGGGAGGCAATTCACCCCTCCACTTT.

As to this clone: Different DNA sequences within this sample yield the same CDR3. The CDR3 here is CASSGGGGVAETQYF. The DNA of the CDR3 is TGCGCCAGCAGCGGTGGAGGGGGAGTAGCAGAGACCCAGTACTTC. The genes are TRBV5-1 and TRBJ2-5; TRBD1 or TRBD2 may be the D gene (6 bases each). Trimming shortened V by 4 bases and J by 4 bases, and 17 bases separated the two germline ends. The CDR3 sequence is 15 residues long. Germline V lookup: CDR1 SGHRS, CDR2 YFSETQ.

The gene calls are TRBV6-5 and TRBJ2-7; D assignment may be TRBD1 or TRBD2 (5 bases each). The CDR3 runs to 12 residues. The germline gives CDR1 MNHEY, CDR2 SVGAGI. The ends were cut back, 6 bases at V and 4 bases at J, with 10 bases in the middle. The CDR3 sequence is CASRTRGYEQYV. DNA of the CDR3: TGTGCCAGCAGAACTAGGGGATACGAGCAGTACGTC.

CDR3 residues: CATQPGRGNQPQHF. CDR3 bases: TGTGCCACCCAACCTGGACGGGGAAATCAGCCCCAGCATTTT. The chain links TRBV7-2 to TRBJ1-5; D call uncertain. Germline V gives CDR1 SGHTA, CDR2 FQGNSA. With 10 bases removed from V and 4 bases from J, the gap between germline ends came to 17 bases. This CDR3 spans 14 amino acids.

The J gene is TRBJ2-3, the V gene TRBV11-2, with no clear D. The CDR3 contains 14 residues. Looked up from germline, CDR1 is SGHAT and CDR2 is FQNNGV. V shed 3 bases and J shed 5 bases, with 12 bases lying between them. The CDR3, as DNA: TGTGCCAGCAGCTTTTTAGGGTTCGGAGATACGCAGTATTTT. Its translation is CASSFLGFGDTQYF.

Only a few counts were recorded for this clone. The chain uses TRBV21-1 and TRBJ1-6. TRBV21-1 is recorded as a pseudogene. The CDR3 is 21 amino acids. CDR3: CASSAPLAGLLMTSYNSPLHF. The CDR3 DNA reads as TGTGCCAGCAGCGCACCTTTGGCGGGACTCCTCATGACCTCCTATAATTCACCCCTCCACTTT.

The rearrangement uses TRBV6-5 and TRBJ1-3; the D is unclear. CDR3 length: 15 residues. With 0 bases removed from V and 0 bases from J, the gap between germline ends came to 6 bases. Looked up from germline, CDR1 is MNHEY and CDR2 is SVGAGI. CDR3 in DNA: TGTGCCAGCAGTTACTCGACGGCCTCTGGAAACACCATATATTTT. Translation: CASSYSTASGNTIYF.

J is TRBJ2-1 and V is TRBV11-3; 13 bases are shared with TRBD2. This CDR3 has 13 amino acids. J gave up 10 bases and V 5 bases, and 2 bases lay outside the gene matches. CDR1 and CDR2 from the germline V gene are SGHNT and YENEEA. The CDR3 reads CASSRGLAGEQFF. The CDR3 coding sequence is TGTGCCAGCAGCCGGGGACTAGCGGGGGAGCAGTTCTTC.

This chain joins TRBV5-1 and TRBJ1-1; 8 nucleotides match TRBD1. The CDR3 is 14 amino acids. Germline V gene sequence: CDR1 SGHRS, CDR2 YFSETQ. Trimming removed 4 bases from V and 1 base from J; junction bases left unmatched: 3. Here the CDR3 DNA reads TGCGCCAGCAGCCCGGGACAGGCGAACACTGAAGCTTTCTTT. Translation: CASSPGQANTEAFF.

The chain has TRBV3-1 (or the pseudogene TRBV3-2) and TRBJ1-5; 7 bases are shared with TRBD1. The CDR3 spans 18 residues. Germline assignment: CDR1 LGHDT and CDR2 YNNKEL (reference sequence). V dropped 0 bases and J dropped 4; count of bases not matched to a gene: 12. In nucleotides, the CDR3 is TGTGCCAGCAGCCAAGACCTACCGACAGGGCGAGTTAATCAGCCCCAGCATTTT. This encodes CASSQDLPTGRVNQPQHF.